Listed here are 4 T cell receptor beta chains from one sample, sequenced in a study of blood T cell repertoires in COVID-19. Generated by immunoSEQ multiplex PCR, the TCRdb table keeps only in-frame clones and is missing some. The sample yields 150,000 to 200,000 clones, around nine tenths seen once. Sequencing input: peripheral blood. Receptors were obtained from a man between 70 and 80 years old with active or convalescent COVID-19.

In its sample, this clone was seen once. This chain uses TRBV7-9 with TRBJ2-5; D might be TRBD1 (7 bases). Germline CDR1 SEHNR, CDR2 FQNEAQ (reference sequence). The CDR3 covers 17 residues. V gave up 5 bases and J gave up 1 base, with 20 bases separating them. Written as DNA, the CDR3 is TGTGCCAGCAGCCCGTGGGGGAGGACAGGTGCCCAAGAGACCCAGTACTTC. Its translation: CASSPWGRTGAQETQYF.

This chain links TRBV18 with TRBJ2-1; 11 bases line up with TRBD2. Germline CDR1 reads KGHSH; CDR2 reads LQKENI. V lost 3 bases and J lost 6; bases outside the gene matches: 4. This CDR3 comprises 15 residues. CDR3 in DNA: TGTGCCAGCTCACCCGGGACTAGCGGCCTCAATGAGCAGTTCTTC. This codes for CASSPGTSGLNEQFF.

In its sample, this clone was seen a few times. The chain couples TRBV6-4 to TRBJ2-3; 7 nucleotides match TRBD2. Losses at the gene ends were 9 bases for V and 2 bases for J; bases not matched to a gene: 20. Germline CDR1 is MRHNA and CDR2 is SNTAGT. This CDR3 is 18 amino acids long. CDR3 bases: TGTGCCAGTACCAGTGGGGCGGGAGAACTCTGCCTCACAGATACGCAGTATTTT. Its translation: CASTSGAGELCLTDTQYF.

This chain connects TRBV27 to TRBJ2-7, with D possibly TRBD2 on 5 matching bases. Germline V gives CDR1 MNHEY, CDR2 SMNVEV (reference sequence). Trimming left V 5 bases short and J 0 bases short, with 14 bases between. The CDR3 loop spans 15 amino acids. The CDR3 bases are TGTGCCAGCAGTCCCCGGGTAGCGAGCTCCTACGAGCAGTACTTC. As protein: CASSPRVASSYEQYF.